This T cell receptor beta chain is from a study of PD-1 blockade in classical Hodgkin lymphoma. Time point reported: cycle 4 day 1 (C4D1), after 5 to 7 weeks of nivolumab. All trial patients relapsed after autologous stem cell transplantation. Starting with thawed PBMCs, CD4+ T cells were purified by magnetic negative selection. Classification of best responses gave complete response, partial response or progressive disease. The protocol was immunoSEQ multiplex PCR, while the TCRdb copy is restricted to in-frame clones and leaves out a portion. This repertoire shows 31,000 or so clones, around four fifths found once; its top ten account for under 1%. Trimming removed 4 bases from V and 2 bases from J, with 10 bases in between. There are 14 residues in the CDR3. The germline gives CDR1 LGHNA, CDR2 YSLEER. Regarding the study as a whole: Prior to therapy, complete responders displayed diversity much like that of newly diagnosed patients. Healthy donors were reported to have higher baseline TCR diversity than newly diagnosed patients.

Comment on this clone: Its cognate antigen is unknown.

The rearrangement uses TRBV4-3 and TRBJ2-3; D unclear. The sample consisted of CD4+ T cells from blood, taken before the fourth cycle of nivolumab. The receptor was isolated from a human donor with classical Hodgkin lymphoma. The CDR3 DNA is TGCGCCAGCAGCCGCCGCATCGCCACAGATACGCAGTATTTT. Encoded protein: CASSRRIATDTQYF.